The 20 T cell receptor beta chains reported below all come from one sample, sequenced in a study of siplizumab effects on memory and regulatory T cells. Cells that made up the mixed lymphocyte reaction were cocultured at 37°C for more than five days. For these TCRs, the target antigens are not known. This table comes from immunoSEQ multiplex PCR, and its TCRdb copy is limited to in-frame clones, with some not included. The sample has 11,000 to 15,000 clones, about 47% seen once. Material for sequencing was CFSE-low (dividing) CD4+ T cells sorted from an allogeneic mixed lymphocyte reaction. These receptors originate from a human donor in good health; the cells came from an allogeneic mixed lymphocyte reaction.

V usage is TRBV11-1 and J usage is TRBJ2-1, with no clear D. Trimming stripped 3 bases from V and 9 bases from J, with 12 bases between. From germline, CDR1 is SGHAT and CDR2 FQDESV (reference sequence). The CDR3 covers 13 residues. DNA for the CDR3: TGTGCCAGCAGCTTTCAGCTACTCGGTGAGCAGTTCTTC. As protein: CASSFQLLGEQFF. Variable domain in full (rest from reference TRBV11-1 and TRBJ2-1): EAEVAQSPRYKITEKSQAVAFWCDPISGHATLYWYRQILGQGPELLVQFQDESVVDDSQLPKDRFSAERLKGVDSTLKIQPAELGDSAMYLCASSFQLLGEQFFGPGTRLTVL.

This clone ranks as large. The same CDR3 can be traced to other DNA sequences in this sample. This sequence joins TRBV7-8 and TRBJ1-3; possible D gene TRBD1, 6 bases. Germline CDR1 SGHVS, CDR2 FQNEAQ. V lost 3 bases and J lost 0, with 6 bases in between. This CDR3 has 14 amino acids. The CDR3 here is CASSLDSSGNTIYF. The CDR3 bases are TGTGCCAGCAGCTTGGACAGCTCTGGAAACACCATATATTTT.

By frequency in the sample, this clone is medium-sized. V and J are TRBV5-1 and TRBJ2-2, with 7 bases lining up with TRBD1. Germline V gives CDR1 SGHRS, CDR2 YFSETQ. This CDR3 contains 15 residues. V trimming: 4 bases; J trimming: 0 bases; junction bases outside the gene matches: 3. CDR3 nucleotides: TGCGCCAGCAGCACGACAGGGACGAACACCGGGGAGCTGTTTTTT. Protein sequence: CASSTTGTNTGELFF.

In this sample, this clone is medium-sized. The V and J genes are TRBV12-5 and TRBJ1-6; D unresolved. CDR1 LGHNT and CDR2 FRNRAP come from the germline V gene. Trimming removed 5 bases from V and 1 base from J, with 18 bases in between. The CDR3 length is 18 residues. In nucleotides, the CDR3 is TGTGCTAGTGGTGGGAGAGGGCAGGTAGGATCCTATAATTCACCCCTCCACTTT. Translating gives CASGGRGQVGSYNSPLHF.

This rearrangement joins TRBV7-9 to TRBJ2-2; TRBD2 matches at 10 bases. This CDR3 has 15 residues. V lost 2 bases, J lost 4 bases, and 1 base stayed unmatched. Per germline, CDR1 SEHNR and CDR2 FQNEAQ (reference sequence). In nucleotides, the CDR3 is TGTGCCAGCAGCTTAAGCGGGAGGGTCACCGGGGAGCTGTTTTTT. Its protein is CASSLSGRVTGELFF.

Here the CDR3 DNA reads TGTGCCAGCAGCTTAGCGGGGGGCTGGGAGACCCAGTACTTC. Its translation: CASSLAGGWETQYF. The chain recombines TRBV7-8 with TRBJ2-5, with D perhaps given as TRBD1 or TRBD2 (6 bases each). Germline V gene data show CDR1 as SGHVS and CDR2 as FQNEAQ. V lost 0 bases to trimming and J lost 5 bases, with 10 bases between them. The CDR3 runs to 14 residues.

CDR3 sequence: CASRTSGTALFEQYF. The CDR3 coding sequence is TGTGCCAGCAGGACCTCCGGGACGGCGTTATTCGAGCAGTACTTC. The genes are TRBV6-5 and TRBJ2-7; either TRBD1 or TRBD2 may fit D (5 bases each). V was trimmed by 6 bases and J by 6 bases, leaving 21 bases between them. This CDR3 has 15 residues. Germline V gene data show CDR1 as MNHEY and CDR2 as SVGAGI.

The chain links TRBV5-6 to TRBJ1-2, with 9 bases matching TRBD1. With 4 bases clipped from V and 4 bases from J, the junction kept 11 bases outside the gene matches. This CDR3 comprises 16 residues. Germline V CDR1 and CDR2: SGHDT, YYEEEE. The CDR3 spells CASSMYRGRRGYGYTF. CDR3 DNA sequence: TGTGCCAGCAGCATGTACAGGGGGCGAAGGGGCTATGGCTACACCTTC.

The rearrangement uses TRBV18 and TRBJ1-3, with 8 nucleotides matching TRBD1. V was clipped by 6 bases and J by 0 bases; unmatched bases: 1. CDR1 and CDR2 (germline): KGHSH, LQKENI. CDR3 length: 14 residues. CDR3 protein: CASSTGGSGNTIYF. The CDR3 DNA reads as TGTGCCAGCTCCACAGGGGGCTCTGGAAACACCATATATTTT.

By share of the sample, this clone is medium-sized. The chain recombines TRBV7-2 with TRBJ2-1; D is unresolved. Germline V gene data show CDR1 as SGHTA and CDR2 as FQGNSA. V dropped 4 bases and J dropped 1 base, with 14 bases sitting between them. The CDR3 runs 16 residues. The CDR3 bases are TGTGCCAGCAGCTCGAGCTTAAGGTGGTCCTACAATGAGCAGTTCTTC. Translation: CASSSSLRWSYNEQFF.

The chain uses TRBV7-3 and TRBJ2-2; 9 nucleotides match TRBD2. V trimming: 8 bases; J trimming: 6 bases; junction bases outside the gene matches: 4. This CDR3 spans 13 amino acids. CDR1 and CDR2 from the germline V gene are SGHTA and FQGTGA. The CDR3: CASRSSGAGELFF. DNA of the CDR3: TGTGCCAGCCGGTCTAGCGGGGCCGGGGAGCTGTTTTTT.

V and J are TRBV5-1 and TRBJ1-1; unclear D gene. V lost 4 bases and J lost 1, with 11 bases in between. This CDR3 is built from 14 residues. Germline CDR1 is SGHRS and CDR2 is YFSETQ. The CDR3: CASSRTETNTEAFF. CDR3 nucleotide sequence: TGCGCCAGCAGCCGAACAGAAACGAACACTGAAGCTTTCTTT.

The chain couples TRBV18 to TRBJ2-2; possibly TRBD2 for D (6 bases). V lost 6 bases and J lost 5, with 13 bases in between. Germline V CDR1 and CDR2: KGHSH, LQKENI. The CDR3 runs to 14 residues. The CDR3 DNA follows: TGTGCCAGCTCGACTAAGGGAGGTACCGGGGAGCTGTTTTTT. Translation: CASSTKGGTGELFF.

The table lists this clone with a count of one. The chain combines TRBV15 with TRBJ2-3, with a weak D call TRBD2 (5 bases). CDR1 and CDR2 from the germline V gene are LNHNV and YYDKDF (reference sequence). Trimming stripped 4 bases from V and 5 bases from J, with 7 bases between. The CDR3 runs 12 residues. The CDR3 DNA is TGTGCCACCAGCAATCGGGGAGATACGCAGTATTTT. Residues: CATSNRGDTQYF.

V and J are TRBV6-1 and TRBJ1-1, with 9 positions matching TRBD1. The V and J ends lost 3 bases and 1 base, in that order; junction bases with no gene match: 0. Germline-derived CDR1 and CDR2 are MNHNS and SASEGT. The CDR3 has 14 amino acids. As DNA, the CDR3 is TGTGCCAGCAGTGAGGGACAGGGGAACACTGAAGCTTTCTTT. Translated, it gives CASSEGQGNTEAFF.

This clone was seen a few times. V gene TRBV4-1 combines with J gene TRBJ2-6; D is unclear. The CDR3 length is 18 residues. The germline V and J ends were trimmed by 0 bases and 0 bases, with 12 bases remaining between them. Germline V gene lookup returns CDR1 MGHRA and CDR2 YSYEKL. This chain's CDR3 is CASSQERVADSGANVLTF. The CDR3 nucleotides read TGCGCCAGCAGCCAAGAAAGGGTAGCTGACTCTGGGGCCAACGTCCTGACTTTC.

J is TRBJ2-7 and V is TRBV18; D ambiguous. Per the germline V gene, CDR1 is KGHSH and CDR2 is LQKENI. This CDR3 region has 15 residues. V was pared by 3 bases and J by 0 bases, with 12 bases between. The CDR3 DNA reads TGTGCCAGCTCACCGACTCACCGAGGCTCCTACGAGCAGTACTTC. It codes for CASSPTHRGSYEQYF.

This clone was seen only a few times. The chain carries TRBV7-3 and TRBJ1-6; 7 bases line up with TRBD1. After removal of 5 bases from V and 7 bases from J, the junction contained 5 bases not matched to a gene. Germline lookup yields CDR1 SGHTA and CDR2 FQGTGA. CDR3 size: 14 residues. The CDR3 reads CASSPGQRNSPLHF. CDR3 nucleotides: TGTGCCAGCAGCCCGGGACAGCGCAATTCACCCCTCCACTTT.

This sequence joins TRBV5-4 and TRBJ2-2; possible D gene TRBD2, 5 bases. The CDR3 consists of 13 residues. Trimming removed 2 bases from V and 5 bases from J, with 7 bases in between. Germline V lookup: CDR1 SGHNT, CDR2 YYREEE (reference sequence). The CDR3 DNA sequence: TGTGCCAGCAGCTTTCGGGGAACCGGGGAGCTGTTTTTT. Amino acids: CASSFRGTGELFF.

Details on this clone: A much larger clone differs from this one at a single base, so this may be a read error. This chain connects TRBV5-1 to TRBJ2-5; perhaps TRBD1 as D (6 bases). CDR3 length: 14 residues. Germline CDR1 SGHRS, CDR2 YFSETQ. CDR3: CASSLSRGRETRYF. In DNA form, the CDR3 reads TGCGCCAGCAGCCTTTCCAGGGGAAGGGAGACCCGGTACTTC.